This T cell receptor beta chain comes out of a study of CD8+ T cells in alopecia areata. In the study overall: Administration of oral tofacitinib to treated patients was at 5 to 10 mg twice daily.

cDNA prepared by RNA extraction and subsequent reverse transcription served as the template for sequencing. Assay: immunoSEQ multiplex PCR; the TCRdb copy retains only in-frame clones and omits some. The repertoire holds more than 150,000 clones, with roughly 46% as singletons. The CDR3 spans 11 residues. Germline CDR1 reads MNHEY; CDR2 reads SVGAGI. Between the trimmed V and J ends, which lost 6 bases and 1 base, there was a span of 4 bases. Treatment described: oral pan-JAK inhibitor, 5-10 mg twice daily. The sample was CD8+ T cells sorted from blood, taken around week 54, from a patient treated with tofacitinib. This chain connects TRBV6-5 to TRBJ2-7; D is unresolved. The source is a human donor with alopecia areata. The CDR3 protein is CASSASYEQYF. For the CDR3, the DNA is TGTGCCAGCAGCGCGTCCTACGAGCAGTACTTC.